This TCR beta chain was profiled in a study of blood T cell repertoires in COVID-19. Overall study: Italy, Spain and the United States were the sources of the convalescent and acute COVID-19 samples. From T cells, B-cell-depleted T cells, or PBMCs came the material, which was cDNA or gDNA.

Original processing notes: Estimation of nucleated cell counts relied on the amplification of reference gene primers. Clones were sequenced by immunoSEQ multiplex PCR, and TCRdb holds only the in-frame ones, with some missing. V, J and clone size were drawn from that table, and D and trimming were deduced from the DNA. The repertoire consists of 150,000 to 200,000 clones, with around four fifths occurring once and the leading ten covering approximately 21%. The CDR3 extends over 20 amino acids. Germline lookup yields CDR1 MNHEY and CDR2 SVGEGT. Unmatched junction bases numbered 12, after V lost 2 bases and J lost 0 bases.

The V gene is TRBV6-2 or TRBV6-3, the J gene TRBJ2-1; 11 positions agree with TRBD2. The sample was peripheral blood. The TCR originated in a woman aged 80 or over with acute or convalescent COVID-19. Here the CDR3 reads CASSYAAGRTSGSSYNEQFF. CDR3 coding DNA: TGTGCCAGCAGTTACGCCGCCGGCAGAACTAGCGGGAGCTCCTACAATGAGCAGTTCTTC.